This T cell receptor beta chain was found in a study of metastatic and nonmetastatic thyroid tumors. Overall study context: Comparison of repertoires was carried out across blood and tumor or nodule tissue from malignant and benign thyroid patients. Study observations and caveats: Malignant tumors reportedly showed significantly higher TCR beta diversity than benign nodules in both blood and tumor.

Original data processing: Construction of a distant-metastasis classifier for papillary thyroid cancer relied on CDR3 differences across clinicopathological groups. TCRdb re-called clones from the PCR reads using MiXCR. None of the V and J calls come from the authors' own analysis; TCRdb made them. The sample yields approximately 15,000 clones, 20% to 25% seen once. This clone has a handful of counts. The antigen is not known. There are 17 residues in the CDR3. Germline CDR1 and CDR2: MNHNS and SASEGT. Germline trimming cut 5 bases from V and 3 bases from J; bases unmatched to any gene: 12. Not a single patient had been given any form of treatment at any point before undergoing thyroid surgery.

The TCR was taken from a female donor with papillary thyroid cancer or a benign thyroid nodule (not recorded which). Some clones in this sample may be carry-over from other donors' samples. Sequenced: adjacent normal tissue. The rearrangement joins TRBV6-1 to TRBJ1-4; 7 bases fit TRBD1. Here the CDR3 DNA reads TGTGCCAGCAGTTCCGACAGGGTAGACCTGGCTAATGAAAAACTGTTTTTT. Translation: CASSSDRVDLANEKLFF.